Presented here are 20 T cell receptor beta chains from one specimen sequenced in a study of regulatory T cells in long-lasting Graves disease. Building of the TCR beta libraries involved iRepertoire HTBI primers and Arm-PCR of CDR3 regions. TCRdb reanalysed the multiplex PCR reads using MiXCR and keeps one entry per CDR3 protein. Among roughly 400,000 distinct CDR3 sequences, 20% to 25% were seen once, and the ten largest hold less than 25%. Time point in this sample: persistent/refractory GD, antithyroid drugs over 5 years with positive TRAb. RNA isolated from PBMCs was used to make the TCR library. This sample comprised peripheral blood mononuclear cells (PBMCs), obtained when the disease was refractory, from a patient treated with antithyroid drugs. The receptors originated from a female donor with Graves disease.

There are many counts of this clonotype. This chain links TRBV7-3 with TRBJ2-5; 9 bases are a match to TRBD2. The J segment lost 2 bases and the V segment lost 3 bases, leaving 10 bases of the junction unmatched. CDR3 length equals 17 residues. CDR1 and CDR2 (germline): SGHTA, FQGTGA. The CDR3 bases are TGTGCCAGCAGCTTGAGCGCAAGCGGGAGGAGACAAGAGACCCAGTACTTC. Translation gives CASSLSASGRRQETQYF.

This chain joins TRBV7-8 and TRBJ1-2, with TRBD1 identical over 8 bases. V lost 6 bases and J lost 3; bases outside the gene matches: 6. Germline assignment: CDR1 SGHVS and CDR2 FQNEAQ. The CDR3 is 14 amino acids. The CDR3 loop is CASSPDRGDYGYTF. DNA of the CDR3: TGTGCCAGCAGTCCAGACAGGGGAGACTATGGCTACACCTTC.

The sample holds many counts of this clonotype. This chain links TRBV11-2 with TRBJ1-2; 7 bases match TRBD1. The J segment lost 8 bases and the V segment lost 6 bases, leaving 12 bases of the junction unmatched. The CDR3 runs to 14 residues. Looked up from germline, CDR1 is SGHAT and CDR2 is FQNNGV. CDR3 loop: CASRTITGVEGYTF. CDR3 bases: TGTGCCAGCAGAACCATAACAGGGGTCGAAGGCTACACCTTC.

This clonotype was counted at least ten times. This chain joins TRBV29-1 and TRBJ1-2; D gene uncertain. The CDR3 is 11 residues long. The V gene's germline CDR1 is SQVTM and CDR2 ANQGSEA. Trimming left V 5 bases short and J 7 bases short, with 11 bases between. The DNA for the CDR3 is TGCAGCGTTCTAGTTTTGAGTGGCTACACCTTC. Translated, it gives CSVLVLSGYTF.

In this sample, this clonotype turned up a few times. The chain carries TRBV7-9 and TRBJ1-1, with D possibly TRBD1 on 5 matching bases. CDR1 and CDR2 (germline): SEHNR, FQNEAQ (reference sequence). Trimming left V 10 bases short and J 2 bases short, with 20 bases between. This CDR3 contains 15 residues. This CDR3 is CATRKRKRGNTEAFF. CDR3 sequence (DNA): TGTGCCACCCGAAAGAGAAAGAGGGGTAACACTGAAGCTTTCTTT.

In this sample, this clonotype turned up many times. The rearrangement uses TRBV12-3 or TRBV12-4 and TRBJ2-2, with 7 bases matching TRBD1. The length of the CDR3 is 16 residues. Trimming cost V 4 bases and J 4 bases; bases outside gene matches: 9. The CDR3 DNA is TGTGCCAGCAGTTACCTGACAGGGATGGGCACCGGGGAGCTGTTTTTT. Translating gives CASSYLTGMGTGELFF.

V is TRBV30 and J is TRBJ1-1, with TRBD1 matching over 7 bases. V was pared by 2 bases and J by 10 bases, with 13 bases of the junction left unmatched. Germline lookup yields CDR1 GTSNPN and CDR2 SVGIG (reference sequence). This CDR3 region has 14 residues. The CDR3 DNA follows: TGTGCCTGGAGTCCGCGACAGGGAATTCGCGGAGCTTTCTTT. It specifies CAWSPRQGIRGAFF. Using reference TRBV30 and TRBJ1-1 for the parts outside the CDR3, the full variable domain is SQTIHQWPATLVQPVGSPLSLECTVEGTSNPNLYWYRQAAGRGLQLLFYSVGIGQISSEVPQNLSASRPQDRQFILSSKKLLLSDSGFYLCAWSPRQGIRGAFFGQGTRLTVV.

This clonotype was seen at least ten times. J is TRBJ2-5 and V is TRBV11-2; either TRBD1 or TRBD2 may supply D (6 bases each). Germline values: CDR1 SGHAT, CDR2 FQNNGV. V lost 4 bases, J lost 5 bases, and 11 bases lay in between. The CDR3 loop spans 13 amino acids. Here the CDR3 DNA reads TGTGCCAGCAGCTCGGGGGCAGGGGAGACCCAGTACTTC. This sequence encodes CASSSGAGETQYF.

The table lists this clonotype with a count of one. The rearrangement uses TRBV20-1 and TRBJ1-5; TRBD1 might be the D (5 bases). V lost 1 base and J lost 3, with 13 bases in between. The CDR3 has 15 residues. Germline assignment: CDR1 DFQATT and CDR2 SNEGSKA (reference sequence). Here the CDR3 DNA reads TGCAGTGCTAGAGTTGCCAGGGTCTACAATCAGCCCCAGCATTTT. Its protein product is CSARVARVYNQPQHF.

This clonotype was seen only a few times. The V and J genes are TRBV4-3 and TRBJ1-2; 9 bases are a match to TRBD1. There are 15 residues in the CDR3. Trimming took 0 bases from V and 5 from J; bases not matched to a gene: 4. CDR1 is LGHNA, CDR2 YSLEER, per germline. The CDR3 region has the DNA TGCGCCAGCAGCCAAGATTGGACAGGGGATTATGGCTACACCTTC. Translated: CASSQDWTGDYGYTF.

This clonotype was seen ten or more times. The chain is built from TRBV7-2 and TRBJ2-7; D may be TRBD1 (5 bases). Germline lookup yields CDR1 SGHTA and CDR2 FQGNSA. The length of the CDR3 is 15 residues. Trimming cost V 5 bases and J 4 bases, with 18 bases left between them. CDR3: CASSTDDQGWYEQYF. The CDR3, as DNA: TGTGCCAGCAGCACCGACGACCAGGGATGGTACGAGCAGTACTTC.

The chain is built from TRBV20-1 and TRBJ2-7; 10 bases fit TRBD1. V dropped 0 bases and J dropped 2; count of bases not matched to a gene: 4. The CDR3 sequence is 15 residues long. The V gene's germline CDR1 is DFQATT and CDR2 SNEGSKA (reference sequence). CDR3 nucleotides: TGCAGTGCTAGAGAATTGGACAGGGGGACCTACGAGCAGTACTTC. This sequence encodes CSARELDRGTYEQYF.

V is TRBV2 and J is TRBJ1-2; perhaps TRBD1 as D (5 bases). The germline CDR1 and CDR2 sequences are SNHLY and FYNNEI. V gave up 4 bases and J gave up 7 bases, with 16 bases separating them. The CDR3 spans 14 residues. The CDR3 coding sequence is TGTGCCAGCAGTGCCGATGGCAGTCAGGGTGGCTACACCTTC. This gives the protein CASSADGSQGGYTF.

This clonotype was counted ten times or more. The CDR3 DNA reads as TGTGCCAGCAGGCCGGACAGGATGTACGAGCAGTACTTC. Translated, it gives CASRPDRMYEQYF. The genes are TRBV2 and TRBJ2-7; 7 bases match TRBD1. This CDR3 region has 13 residues. The germline V gene encodes CDR1 SNHLY and CDR2 FYNNEI. Trimming took 6 bases from V and 4 from J; bases not matched to a gene: 6.

This clonotype was picked up a small number of times. The chain joins TRBV19 to TRBJ1-2, with D maybe TRBD1 (5 bases). This CDR3 is 15 amino acids long. Trimming pared 5 bases from V and 7 bases from J, leaving 20 bases between. CDR1 and CDR2 (germline): LNHDA, SQIVND (reference sequence). The CDR3 here is CASSWTADTQTGYTF. The CDR3 nucleotides are TGTGCCAGTAGTTGGACGGCGGACACCCAAACTGGCTACACCTTC. Full variable domain (outside the CDR3, taken from reference TRBV19 and TRBJ1-2): DGGITQSPKYLFRKEGQNVTLSCEQNLNHDAMYWYRQDPGQGLRLIYYSQIVNDFQKGDIAEGYSVSREKKESFPLTVTSAQKNPTAFYLCASSWTADTQTGYTFGSGTRLTVV.

This sequence joins TRBV5-1 and TRBJ2-7; possible D gene TRBD1, 6 bases. The CDR3 is 15 amino acids. CDR1 is SGHRS and CDR2 is YFSETQ in the germline V gene. V was clipped by 5 bases and J by 2 bases, with 17 bases between them. This chain's CDR3 is CASRGIGQPTYEQYF. For the CDR3, the DNA is TGCGCCAGCAGGGGTATAGGACAGCCGACCTACGAGCAGTACTTC.

The rearrangement uses TRBV6-2 or TRBV6-3 and TRBJ2-7; 7 bases are shared with TRBD1. With 4 bases clipped from V and 5 bases from J, the junction kept 8 bases outside the gene matches. Germline CDR1 MNHEY, CDR2 SVGEGT. The CDR3 loop spans 14 amino acids. DNA for the CDR3: TGTGCCAGCAGTTCCGGACAGGTTATCGACGAGCAGTACTTC. Protein: CASSSGQVIDEQYF.

This clonotype was counted between two and nine times. The chain joins TRBV20-1 to TRBJ2-7; the D gene is possibly TRBD1 (7 bases). Trimming removed 6 bases from V and 5 bases from J, with 14 bases in between. From germline, CDR1 is DFQATT and CDR2 SNEGSKA (reference sequence). CDR3 length: 12 amino acids. The CDR3 nucleotides read TGCAGTGCCGCGGGACAGCTAAACGAGCAGTACTTC. Its protein product is CSAAGQLNEQYF.

The sample holds many counts of this clonotype. This chain joins TRBV15 and TRBJ2-7; TRBD1 is a possible D gene (6 bases). The germline CDR1 and CDR2 sequences are LNHNV and YYDKDF (reference sequence). The CDR3 loop spans 13 amino acids. The V and J ends lost 8 bases and 0 bases respectively, with 11 bases between them. CDR3 amino acids: CATGAGASYEQYF. As DNA, the CDR3 is TGTGCCACCGGGGCAGGGGCCTCCTACGAGCAGTACTTC. The whole variable domain, filled in from reference TRBV15 and TRBJ2-7, reads DAMVIQNPRYQVTQFGKPVTLSCSQTLNHNVMYWYQQKSSQAPKLLFHYYDKDFNNEADTPDNFQSRRPNTSFCFLDIRSPGLGDTAMYLCATGAGASYEQYFGPGTRLTVT.

The chain couples TRBV3-1 to TRBJ2-7, with a possible D match to TRBD1 (6 bases). Germline V gene data show CDR1 as LGHDT and CDR2 as YNNKEL (reference sequence). V shed 1 base and J shed 0 bases, with 10 bases lying between them. This CDR3 spans 15 amino acids. CDR3 sequence (DNA): TGTGCCAGCAGCCAAGCCGGACAGAGCTCCTACGAGCAGTACTTC. It is translated as CASSQAGQSSYEQYF.